This T cell receptor beta chain was recorded in a study of CD8 T cells in ankylosing spondylitis. Overall study findings and caveats: A motif of fewer than ten highly homologous TCR beta variants was seen as apparently characteristic of ankylosing spondylitis blood.

Note on this clonotype: Its target is unknown. Compared with germline, one end of the junction differs, possibly owing to a read error.

The CDR3 has 14 residues. Germline CDR1 is SSHAT and CDR2 is FNYEAQ (reference sequence). TCRdb re-analysed the 5' RACE reads in MiXCR, keeping a single row per CDR3 protein. The sample has fewer than 200,000 distinct CDR3 sequences; around 8.9% are singletons. Specimen: blood, either unsorted or a sorted T cell fraction (not recorded which). The chain joins TRBV7-7 to TRBJ2-3, with D perhaps TRBD2 (6 bases). The clonotype was recovered from a female donor with ankylosing spondylitis or in good health (not recorded which). CDR3 nucleotide sequence: TGTGCTAGCAGCGCGGAGGGGCCATCAGATACGCAGTATTTT. Protein product: CASSAEGPSDTQYF.